A selection of T cell receptor beta chains follows, all from one sample in a study of T-cell memory formation after mild COVID-19. TCRdb processed the 5' RACE reads anew with MiXCR; each CDR3 protein has one entry. In the table there are 400,000 to 500,000 distinct CDR3 sequences, around 20% of which are singletons. Material for sequencing was PBMCs or a T cell subset sorted from them (not recorded which). These receptors all come from an adult woman who had mild COVID-19 (a few samples of this study predate the infection). Cell type and time point are not known. CDR3s leave out the opening cysteine and the closing phenylalanine or tryptophan. The order of the fields is CDR3 protein, clone size, V gene. Part of the rows lack a size; the others show once, few, many or a class for expanded clones.

CDR3aa: ASSLGRTGTTGELF
abundance: -
v_gene: TRBV7-6

CDR3aa: ASSSDRGRGEKLF
abundance: -
v_gene: TRBV18

CDR3aa: ASNEGGELF
abundance: few
v_gene: TRBV12-3/TRBV12-4

CDR3aa: ASSKVTGRYGYT
abundance: -
v_gene: TRBV21-1

CDR3aa: ATSDLRRGGRADTQY
abundance: few
v_gene: TRBV24-1

CDR3aa: ASKGTGDQPQH
abundance: -
v_gene: TRBV19

CDR3aa: ASSQEEVLGVYGYT
abundance: -
v_gene: TRBV3-1

CDR3aa: ASSPGQGRNTGELF
abundance: -
v_gene: TRBV4-2

CDR3aa: ASSSGTGTEAF
abundance: many
v_gene: TRBV11-3

CDR3aa: SARQLDGGSPDTQY
abundance: few
v_gene: TRBV20-1

CDR3aa: ASSFGSSGGRIPSYNEQF
abundance: -
v_gene: TRBV12-3/TRBV12-4

CDR3aa: ASSLAREADQPQH
abundance: -
v_gene: TRBV7-4

CDR3aa: ASGGQRTSYSNQPQH
abundance: few
v_gene: TRBV27

CDR3aa: ASSPPPGTDLTYEQY
abundance: few
v_gene: TRBV6-5

CDR3aa: ASSIPGGGNTEAF
abundance: -
v_gene: TRBV19

CDR3aa: ASSSTGGAGDTQY
abundance: few
v_gene: TRBV5-1

CDR3aa: ASSSTVLTPYEQY
abundance: -
v_gene: TRBV18

CDR3aa: ASILRDSRDNEQF
abundance: few
v_gene: TRBV6-2/TRBV6-3

CDR3aa: ASSRGGSTGELF
abundance: few
v_gene: TRBV4-1

CDR3aa: ASSSAWGELF
abundance: -
v_gene: TRBV7-9

CDR3aa: ATSDYQRGGPYNEQF
abundance: -
v_gene: TRBV24-1

CDR3aa: ASSLNPAPYEQY
abundance: few
v_gene: TRBV12-3/TRBV12-4

CDR3aa: ASSQAITYEQY
abundance: -
v_gene: TRBV7-9

CDR3aa: ASSLFGDTDYGYT
abundance: few
v_gene: TRBV5-1

CDR3aa: ASSSTGTYGYT
abundance: few
v_gene: TRBV12-3/TRBV12-4

CDR3aa: ASSLDVGEAF
abundance: -
v_gene: TRBV5-1